One and the same sample provided the 4 T cell receptor beta chains below, sequenced in a study of blood T cell repertoires in COVID-19. Clones were read by immunoSEQ multiplex PCR, and TCRdb kept only the in-frame ones, dropping some. Altogether around 300,000 clones are present, 89% being singletons, with the ten largest covering just under 0.95%. Sequencing used peripheral blood. These receptors were collected from a woman in her 40s who had recovered from COVID-19.

The chain carries TRBV18 and TRBJ2-1; 11 bases line up with TRBD2. The CDR3 runs 19 residues. V was pared by 5 bases and J by 4 bases, with 16 bases of the junction left unmatched. CDR1 and CDR2 (germline): KGHSH, LQKENI. CDR3 loop: CASSFQGLADPSGYNEQFF. The DNA for the CDR3 is TGTGCCAGCTCATTCCAGGGACTAGCGGATCCCTCAGGTTACAATGAGCAGTTCTTC. The whole variable domain, remainder taken from reference TRBV18 and TRBJ2-1, is NAGVMQNPRHLVRRRGQEARLRCSPMKGHSHVYWYRQLPEEGLKFMVYLQKENIIDESGMPKERFSAEFPKEGPSILRIQQVVRGDSAAYFCASSFQGLADPSGYNEQFFGPGTRLTVL.

V usage is TRBV27 and J usage is TRBJ1-2, with a possible D match to TRBD1 (6 bases). This CDR3 is 14 amino acids long. Trimming took 8 bases from V and 5 from J, leaving 18 bases between them. CDR1 MNHEY and CDR2 SMNVEV come from the germline V gene (reference sequence). CDR3 sequence reads: CASPQGTKVYGYTF. Written as DNA, the CDR3 is TGTGCCAGCCCCCAGGGGACGAAGGTTTATGGCTACACCTTC.

This chain uses TRBV12-5 with TRBJ2-7, with 11 positions matching TRBD2. Germline V gene sequence: CDR1 LGHNT, CDR2 FRNRAP. Losses at the gene ends were 2 bases for V and 2 bases for J; bases not matched to a gene: 8. The CDR3 covers 17 residues. The CDR3 loop is CASGLLLRLAGTYEQYF. The CDR3 DNA is TGTGCTAGTGGTTTGCTCTTACGACTAGCGGGGACCTACGAGCAGTACTTC.

The chain recombines TRBV6-5 with TRBJ2-1; 10 nucleotides align to TRBD2. V dropped 10 bases and J dropped 7; count of bases not matched to a gene: 10. CDR1 and CDR2 (germline): MNHEY, SVGAGI. The CDR3 runs 14 residues. CDR3 loop: CATYRAGGRNEQFF. For the CDR3, the DNA is TGTGCCACCTACCGAGCGGGAGGGAGGAATGAGCAGTTCTTC.